Sequencing of this T cell receptor beta chain was carried out in a study of shared clonotypes between healthy human individuals. Study-wide context: Donors were a couple of women and a few men aged 18 to 49.

V gave up 2 bases and J gave up 1 base, with 14 bases separating them. Germline V lookup: CDR1 MGHRA, CDR2 YSYEKL. This CDR3 comprises 16 residues. Here immunoSEQ multiplex PCR was the method, and the copy in TCRdb shows in-frame clones only, minus some. The table records roughly 2.2 million clones, 90% to 95% of them present only once. As for this clone: Its specificity is not known.

Study outcomes and limitations: Shared clonotypes across all four donors exceeded non-shared ones in generation probability.

The sequenced material came from naive CD4+ T cells from PBMCs. Described subset: CD45RA+ positively selected. The receptor was isolated from a man aged 18-30 years in good health. Some clones in this sample may be carry-over from other donors' samples. The chain carries TRBV4-1 and TRBJ2-5; possibly TRBD1 for D (6 bases). The CDR3 sequence: CASSQRMAGVQETQYF. For the CDR3, the DNA is TGCGCCAGCAGCCAACGAATGGCAGGGGTCCAAGAGACCCAGTACTTC.